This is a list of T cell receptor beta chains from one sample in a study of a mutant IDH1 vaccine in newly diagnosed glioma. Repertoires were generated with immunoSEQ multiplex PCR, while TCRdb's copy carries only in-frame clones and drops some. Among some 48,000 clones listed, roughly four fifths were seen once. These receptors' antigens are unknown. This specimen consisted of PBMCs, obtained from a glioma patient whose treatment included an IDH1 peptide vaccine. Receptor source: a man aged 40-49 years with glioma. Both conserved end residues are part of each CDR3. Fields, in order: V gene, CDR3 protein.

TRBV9	CASSATRDRVHEQFF
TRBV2	CASSEISGGRNEQFF
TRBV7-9	CASSFLGGTGGLDTQYF
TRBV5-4	CASREGGGTYGYTF
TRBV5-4	CASSIGTSGSPTQYF
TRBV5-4	CATGDSGGGREQYF
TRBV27	CASSFALAGGSYEQYF
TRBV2	CASSPGRTGELFF
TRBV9	CASSVVRGRRGTEAFF
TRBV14	CASSQELVGHEQFF
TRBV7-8	CASSPMTGGGYEQYF
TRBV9	CASSEASGTHEQFF
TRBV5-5	CASSRSPGAYEQYF
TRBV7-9	CASSHYQGTAETQYF
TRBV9	CASSVTSGSRFAGETQYF
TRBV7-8	CASSLVISGKYNEQFF
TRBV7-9	CASSLVLAGDGYTF
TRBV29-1	CSAWDRHTEAFF
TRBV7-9	CASNARRSTDTQYF
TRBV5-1	CASAGTPFINEQFF
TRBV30	CAWSVTSNYGYTF
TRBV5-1	CASSLLDLSYNEQFF
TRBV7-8	CASSAGGPNYGYTF
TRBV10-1	CASSPGLGSTDTQYF
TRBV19	CASRSNLDGMNTEAFF
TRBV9	CASSVGTSGNAGETQYF
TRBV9	CASSVGGRDNIQYF
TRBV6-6	CASSYLGRATEAFF
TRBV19	CASSTQIGNTIYF
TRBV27	CASSPQTGMGYGYTF
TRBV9	CASSVSGTTNEKLFF
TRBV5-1	CASSLAAGDDNSPLHF
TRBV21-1	CASSKAGRLSRPTNEKLFF
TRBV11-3	CASSIGTSGGTGELFF
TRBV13	CASSLMMAGGPNEQFF
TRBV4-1	CASSQLLGAGRDITEAFF
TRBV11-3	CASSIGLAGRQETQYF
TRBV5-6	CASHSPGLVTDTQYF
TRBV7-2	CASSPEVSRINEQFF
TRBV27	CASRPLSGTGRITGNTIYF
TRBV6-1	CASSEWATGQGYTF